These T cell receptor beta chains were read from a single sample in a study of T-cell memory formation after mild COVID-19. TCRdb re-derived calls from the 5' RACE reads in MiXCR, one entry per CDR3 protein. The sample shows around 140,000 distinct CDR3 sequences, 6% to 7% of them seen only once. The sample taken for sequencing was PBMCs or a T cell subset sorted from them (not recorded which). These receptors all come from an adult woman who had mild COVID-19 (a few samples of this study predate the infection). Cell type and time point are not known. CDR3s include the opening cysteine and the closing phenylalanine or tryptophan. The D gene is left open where the match is weak. Clone size, where shown, is once, few, many, or a class for clones that have expanded.

v_call	j_call	clone_size	d_call	cdr3_aa	cdr3_nt
TRBV20-1	TRBJ2-1	-	-	CSARWGGGGSYNEQFF	TGCAGTGCTAGATGGGGAGGGGGCGGTTCCTACAATGAGCAGTTCTTC
TRBV28	TRBJ2-3	many	-	CASSRDRTDTQYF	TGTGCCAGCAGCCGAGACCGGACAGATACGCAGTATTTT
TRBV6-6	TRBJ1-5	-	-	CASSYNPYSNQPQHF	TGTGCCAGCAGTTACAACCCTTATAGCAATCAGCCCCAGCATTTT
TRBV12-3/TRBV12-4	TRBJ2-7	many	-	CASSLIVAQGVLYEQYF	TGTGCCAGCAGTCTTATCGTCGCGCAGGGCGTCCTCTACGAGCAGTACTTC
TRBV12-3/TRBV12-4	TRBJ2-5	-	-	CASSSRTGETQYF	TGTGCCAGCAGTTCAAGGACGGGAGAGACCCAGTACTTC
TRBV30	TRBJ2-1	few	TRBD2	CAWSAGGMYNEQFF	TGTGCCTGGAGTGCGGGGGGGATGTACAATGAGCAGTTCTTC
TRBV6-6	TRBJ1-2	few	-	CASSYGEYGYTF	TGTGCCAGCAGTTATGGGGAGTATGGCTACACCTTC
TRBV7-9	TRBJ1-1	many	-	CASSLYLESEAFF	TGTGCCAGCAGCTTATATCTCGAATCTGAAGCTTTCTTT
TRBV7-2	TRBJ2-3	-	TRBD2	CASSSYRLAETQYF	TGTGCCAGCAGCTCATATCGACTAGCGGAGACGCAGTATTTT
TRBV7-3	TRBJ1-1	many	TRBD1	CASSQTGRNTEAFF	TGTGCCAGCAGCCAGACAGGGAGGAACACTGAAGCTTTCTTT
TRBV7-3	TRBJ2-2	many	-	CASSLLASAPEGGELFF	TGTGCCAGCAGCTTGTTGGCTAGCGCTCCAGAGGGCGGGGAGCTGTTTTTT
TRBV25-1	TRBJ2-5	few	TRBD2	CASSVLQTSGRYQETQYF	TGTGCCAGCAGCGTCCTCCAGACTAGCGGAAGGTACCAAGAGACCCAGTACTTC
TRBV15	TRBJ2-4	many	-	CATSRGIAGSGNIQYF	TGTGCCACCAGCAGGGGAATAGCCGGGTCGGGGAACATTCAGTACTTC
TRBV4-1	TRBJ1-3	many	-	CASSQPLGSGNTIYF	TGCGCCAGCAGCCAACCCCTTGGTTCTGGAAACACCATATATTTT
TRBV6-5	TRBJ2-7	many	-	CASSTRRGFGEQYF	TGTGCCAGCAGCACAAGGAGGGGATTCGGCGAGCAGTACTTC
TRBV12-3/TRBV12-4	TRBJ2-1	many	-	CASSLSARIHNEQFF	TGTGCCAGCAGTTTATCGGCGCGGATCCACAATGAGCAGTTCTTC
TRBV12-3/TRBV12-4	TRBJ1-1	many	-	CASSFRKAEAFF	TGTGCCAGCAGTTTTAGGAAAGCTGAAGCTTTCTTT
TRBV12-3/TRBV12-4	TRBJ1-2	-	TRBD1	CASSSPGRQGALPYGYTF	TGTGCCAGCAGTTCGCCGGGGAGGCAGGGGGCGCTTCCCTATGGCTACACCTTC
TRBV12-3/TRBV12-4	TRBJ2-1	-	-	CASSLGRFYNEQFF	TGTGCCAGCAGTTTAGGGCGGTTCTACAATGAGCAGTTCTTC
TRBV25-1	TRBJ2-5	-	-	CASSDSGTGKETQYF	TGTGCCAGCAGTGACTCCGGGACGGGAAAAGAGACCCAGTACTTC
TRBV5-1	TRBJ2-1	many	-	CASSLTQSSYNEQFF	TGCGCCAGCAGCTTGACCCAGTCCTCCTACAATGAGCAGTTCTTC
TRBV5-1	TRBJ1-1	many	-	CASSPPLGQGTEAFF	TGCGCCAGCAGCCCCCCCCTGGGGCAGGGCACTGAAGCTTTCTTT
TRBV9	TRBJ2-5	-	-	CASSPSSVQETQYF	TGTGCCAGCAGCCCCTCGTCCGTCCAAGAGACCCAGTACTTC
TRBV11-2	TRBJ2-1	many	-	CASSPFWGSSYNEQFF	TGTGCCAGCAGCCCTTTCTGGGGAAGCTCCTACAATGAGCAGTTCTTC
TRBV18	TRBJ1-5	-	TRBD1	CASSPGTGLGSQPQHF	TGTGCCAGCTCTCCCGGGACAGGGTTGGGGTCTCAGCCCCAGCATTTT
TRBV18	TRBJ2-6	many	-	CASSPTQSSGANVLTF	TGTGCCAGCTCACCAACCCAATCTTCTGGGGCCAACGTCCTGACTTTC
TRBV12-3/TRBV12-4	TRBJ2-7	many	TRBD1	CASIPGQGDYEQYF	TGTGCCAGCATTCCGGGACAGGGGGACTACGAGCAGTACTTC
TRBV12-3/TRBV12-4	TRBJ2-7	few	TRBD1	CASSPDRGRSYEQYF	TGTGCCAGCAGTCCCGACAGGGGACGGTCCTACGAGCAGTACTTC
TRBV6-5	TRBJ2-7	-	-	CASRKTSSYEQYF	TGTGCCAGCAGGAAGACTAGCTCCTACGAGCAGTACTTC
TRBV20-1	TRBJ2-7	few	-	CSASPWRGLNEQYF	TGCAGTGCTAGCCCTTGGAGGGGTTTAAACGAGCAGTACTTC
TRBV6-6	TRBJ1-2	many	-	CASSYPGSLPDGYTF	TGTGCCAGCAGTTACCCCGGGTCCCTACCGGATGGCTACACCTTC
TRBV9	TRBJ2-2	many	-	CASSPPSDTGELFF	TGTGCCAGCAGCCCCCCCTCGGACACCGGGGAGCTGTTTTTT
TRBV4-1	TRBJ1-6	few	-	CASSQAPAGRYSPLHF	TGCGCCAGCAGCCAAGCCCCCGCAGGGAGGTATTCACCCCTCCACTTT
TRBV3-1	TRBJ1-2	-	TRBD1	CASSRTGWYYGYTF	TGTGCCAGCAGCCGGACAGGGTGGTACTATGGCTACACCTTC
TRBV5-1	TRBJ2-3	few	TRBD2	CASSLSSGGTDTQYF	TGCGCCAGCAGCTTGAGTAGCGGGGGAACAGATACGCAGTATTTT
TRBV18	TRBJ2-3	many	-	CASSPGGLDTDTQYF	TGTGCCAGCTCACCGGGGGGATTGGATACAGATACGCAGTATTTT
TRBV7-2	TRBJ2-1	few	-	CASSPEHFREQFF	TGTGCCAGCAGCCCGGAACACTTTCGTGAGCAGTTCTTC
TRBV19	TRBJ2-7	many	TRBD1	CASSILQGAYEQYF	TGTGCCAGTAGTATCCTACAGGGGGCCTACGAGCAGTACTTC
TRBV3-1	TRBJ2-7	few	-	CASSLRGASYEQYF	TGTGCCAGCAGCCTCAGGGGGGCCTCCTACGAGCAGTACTTC
TRBV19	TRBJ2-3	many	-	CASSEDGGPQDTQYF	TGTGCCAGTAGCGAAGACGGGGGTCCGCAAGATACGCAGTATTTT
TRBV5-6	TRBJ2-5	many	-	CASSLRNQETQYF	TGTGCCAGCAGCTTAAGGAACCAAGAGACCCAGTACTTC
TRBV11-3	TRBJ2-5	-	-	CASSPTGVVKTQYF	TGTGCCAGCAGCCCCACCGGCGTGGTAAAGACCCAGTACTTC
TRBV4-3	TRBJ2-4	-	-	CASSQDSPRDGKNIQYF	TGCGCCAGCAGCCAAGATTCACCCCGGGACGGTAAAAACATTCAGTACTTC
TRBV7-2	TRBJ2-1	-	TRBD2	CASSSLLAGANNEQFF	TGTGCCAGCAGCTCATTACTAGCGGGAGCGAACAATGAGCAGTTCTTC
TRBV6-5	TRBJ1-6	many	-	CASRLRDSPLHF	TGTGCCAGCAGACTCAGGGATTCACCCCTCCACTTT
TRBV9	TRBJ2-2	many	-	CASSVRSHGAGELFF	TGTGCCAGCAGCGTCCGAAGTCACGGGGCCGGGGAGCTGTTTTTT
TRBV7-9	TRBJ1-6	-	TRBD1	CACSRGTGSASSNSPLHF	TGTGCCTGTTCAAGAGGGACAGGGAGCGCCTCTTCTAATTCACCCCTCCACTTT
TRBV9	TRBJ2-1	many	TRBD2	CASSVEPLAGGHNEQFF	TGTGCCAGCAGCGTAGAGCCCCTAGCGGGGGGACACAATGAGCAGTTCTTC
TRBV6-2/TRBV6-3	TRBJ2-7	many	TRBD2	CASSTPAGARYEQYF	TGTGCCAGCAGTACCCCAGCGGGAGCCCGCTACGAGCAGTACTTC
TRBV20-1	TRBJ2-3	-	TRBD1	CSATGTGRTDTQYF	TGCAGTGCTACGGGGACAGGTCGCACAGATACGCAGTATTTT
TRBV20-1	TRBJ1-5	many	TRBD1	CSARKDRGQPQHF	TGCAGTGCTAGAAAAGACAGGGGCCAGCCCCAGCATTTT
TRBV20-1	TRBJ2-1	many	TRBD2	CSAPRWASGSNEQFF	TGCAGTGCTCCCCGGTGGGCTAGCGGGAGTAATGAGCAGTTCTTC
TRBV15	TRBJ2-1	-	-	CATSIHFGGDEQFF	TGTGCCACCAGCATTCATTTTGGAGGGGATGAGCAGTTCTTC
TRBV27	TRBJ2-7	-	TRBD1	CASSLQGADEQYF	TGTGCCAGCAGTTTACAGGGGGCGGACGAGCAGTACTTC
TRBV7-8	TRBJ1-5	many	-	CASSSYRVGVSNQPQHF	TGTGCCAGCAGCTCGTACAGGGTAGGGGTTTCTAATCAGCCCCAGCATTTT